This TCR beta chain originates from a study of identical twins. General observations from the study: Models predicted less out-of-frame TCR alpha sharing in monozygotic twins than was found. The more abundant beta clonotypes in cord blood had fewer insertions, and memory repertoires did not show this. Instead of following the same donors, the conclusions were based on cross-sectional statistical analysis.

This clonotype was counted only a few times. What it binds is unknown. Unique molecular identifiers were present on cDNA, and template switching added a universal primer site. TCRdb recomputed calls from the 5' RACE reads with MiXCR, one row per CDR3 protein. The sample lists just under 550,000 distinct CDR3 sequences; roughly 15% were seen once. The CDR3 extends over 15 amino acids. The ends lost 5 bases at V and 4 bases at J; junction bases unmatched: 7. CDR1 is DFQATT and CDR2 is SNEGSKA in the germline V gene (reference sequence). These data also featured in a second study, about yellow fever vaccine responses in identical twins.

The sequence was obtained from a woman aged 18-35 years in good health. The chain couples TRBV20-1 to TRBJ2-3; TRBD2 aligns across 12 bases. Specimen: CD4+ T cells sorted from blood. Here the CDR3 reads CSAYSSGGGPDTQYF. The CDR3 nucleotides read TGCAGTGCTTATTCTAGCGGGGGGGGACCAGATACGCAGTATTTT.